The entry below describes one T cell receptor (beta chain). This record comes from a study of control samples from healthy donors and cancer patients. Generated by immunoSEQ multiplex PCR, the TCRdb table keeps only in-frame clones and is missing some. The sample lists tens of thousands of clones, 88% occurring once. Germline CDR1 SEHNR, CDR2 FQNEAQ (reference sequence). The CDR3 sequence is 16 residues long. V lost 3 bases and J lost 7, with 18 bases in between. Sequences were obtained from blood. The clonotype originates from a woman between 70 and 85 years old in good health. The J gene is TRBJ2-2, the V gene TRBV7-9; D is uncertain. The DNA for the CDR3 is TGTGCCAGCAGCTTTTTCTCGCTTTCGATGAACGGGGAGCTGTTTTTT. Its translation: CASSFFSLSMNGELFF.